The 16 T cell receptor beta chains in this list originate from one sample, sequenced in a study of breast tumors, draining lymph nodes, adjacent tissues. Axillary draining lymph nodes of breast cancer patients supplied the node samples. MiXCR, applied by TCRdb to the multiplex PCR reads, yields one record per CDR3 protein. Of 200,000 to 300,000 distinct CDR3 sequences in the sample, under 35% were seen once. Sequences were obtained from axillary lymph node tissue. The source is a female donor with breast cancer. Some clones in this sample may be carry-over from other donors' samples.

This sequence joins TRBV29-1 and TRBJ2-7, with 10 bases lining up with TRBD1. CDR1 is SQVTM, CDR2 ANQGSEA, per germline. The CDR3 sequence is 12 residues long. V was pared by 7 bases and J by 5 bases, with 5 bases of the junction left unmatched. CDR3 residues: CSARDRGDEQYF. DNA of the CDR3: TGCAGCGCAAGGGACAGGGGCGACGAGCAGTACTTC.

The chain uses TRBV10-1 and TRBJ2-3, with D tentatively TRBD2 (6 bases). From germline, CDR1 is WNHNN and CDR2 SYGVQD (reference sequence). With 3 bases removed from V and 11 bases from J, the gap between germline ends came to 27 bases. The CDR3 runs to 17 residues. The CDR3 sequence is CASSELSGSPSDVEQYF. CDR3 sequence (DNA): TGCGCCAGCAGTGAATTGAGCGGGTCTCCTAGTGATGTCGAGCAGTATTTT.

This chain uses TRBV27 with TRBJ1-5; D unresolved. V was shortened by 5 bases and J by 11 bases, with 13 bases between the two germline ends. The CDR3 is 12 amino acids. From germline, CDR1 is MNHEY and CDR2 SMNVEV (reference sequence). The CDR3 spells CASSNKLGSQHF. As DNA, the CDR3 is TGTGCCAGCAGTAACAAGTTGGGTTCCCAGCATTTT.

As to this clonotype: At one end the junction does not follow the germline gene, possibly because of a read error. The rearrangement links TRBV11-2 to TRBJ2-1, with D uncertain. This CDR3 is built from 15 residues. CDR1 SGHAT and CDR2 FQNNGV come from the germline V gene. Written as DNA, the CDR3 is TGTGCCAGCAGCTTAATACTCTTGGGCGGTAATGAGCTGTTCTTC. This gives the protein CASSLILLGGNELFF.

A remark on this clonotype: Relative to the germline gene, one junction end is altered; a read error may explain this. J is TRBJ1-4 and V is TRBV10-3, with 7 nucleotides matching TRBD1. This CDR3 contains 18 residues. The germline CDR1 and CDR2 sequences are ENHRY and SYGVKD. In nucleotides, the CDR3 is TGTGCCATCAGCTCCCAAAACCGGGACAGCTCAACTAATGAAAGACTGTTTTTT. Residues: CAISSQNRDSSTNERLFF.

This clonotype turned up a few times. This may be a read error: a much more frequent sequence differs by one nucleotide. This chain links TRBV2 with TRBJ2-1; D is unresolved. Germline V gives CDR1 SNHLY, CDR2 FYNNEI. CDR3 length: 13 amino acids. CDR3: CTSSDTRYNEQFF. The CDR3 nucleotides read TGTACCAGCAGTGATACCAGATACAATGAGCAGTTCTTC.

A note on this clonotype: A much larger clone sits a single nucleotide away, making a read error possible. J is TRBJ1-2 and V is TRBV6-5; TRBD1 agrees at 11 bases. CDR1 is MNHEY, CDR2 SVGAGI, per germline. The CDR3 spans 14 residues. In DNA, the CDR3 is TGTACCAGCAGTTCCGGGACAGGGGGCTATGGCTACACCTTC. Its translation is CTSSSGTGGYGYTF.

This clonotype was detected many times. The chain has TRBV12-3 or TRBV12-4 and TRBJ2-2, with 7 bases identical to TRBD2. The CDR3 is made up of 17 amino acids. V was pared by 2 bases and J by 3 bases, with 9 bases of the junction left unmatched. CDR3 sequence: CASSLSGGRSDTGELFF. CDR3 nucleotides: TGTGCCAGCAGTTTATCTGGCGGGAGATCTGACACCGGGGAGCTGTTTTTT.

This clonotype has only one observation. This chain joins TRBV7-4 and TRBJ2-7; the match to TRBD1 covers 7 bases. Germline trimming cut 7 bases from V and 5 bases from J; bases unmatched to any gene: 14. CDR3 size: 15 residues. CDR1 and CDR2 from the germline V gene are SGHVT and SQSDAQ. This chain's CDR3 is CASITRSGQPNEQYF. CDR3 DNA: TGTGCCAGCATCACAAGATCGGGACAGCCCAACGAGCAGTACTTC.

The sample holds a few counts of this clonotype. The genes are TRBV6-1 and TRBJ1-4; D is unresolved. Germline V CDR1 and CDR2: MNHNS, SASEGT. Trimming pared 1 base from V and 0 bases from J, leaving 6 bases between. This CDR3 is 15 amino acids long. The CDR3 region is CASSEGISTNEKLFF. CDR3 coding DNA: TGTGCCAGCAGTGAAGGAATCTCAACTAATGAAAAACTGTTTTTT.

This clonotype appeared many times. The chain carries TRBV20-1 and TRBJ2-4; D is possibly TRBD2 (6 bases). The germline V gene has CDR1 DFQATT and CDR2 SNEGSKA (reference sequence). Trimming removed 6 bases at V and 5 bases at J, with 23 bases between. The CDR3 contains 16 residues. The DNA for the CDR3 is TGCAGTGCCATCCCATGGGCTAGCGCTAGCCAAAACATTCAGTACTTC. Translating gives CSAIPWASASQNIQYF.

DNA of the CDR3: TGCGCCAGCAACGCGGGGCTGTCGAGCGTGGAGACCCAGTACTTC. Amino acids: CASNAGLSSVETQYF. The V gene is TRBV5-1, the J gene TRBJ2-5, with D tentatively TRBD2 (6 bases). The length of the CDR3 is 15 residues. Trimming shortened V by 6 bases and J by 5 bases, and 20 bases separated the two germline ends. Germline CDR1 reads SGHRS; CDR2 reads YFSETQ.

This clonotype was seen at least ten times. The CDR3 sequence: CASSVQRYGYTF. The CDR3 bases are TGTGCCAGCAGCGTACAGCGATATGGCTACACCTTC. The chain links TRBV2 to TRBJ1-2; D is unresolved. The ends were cut back, 6 bases at V and 5 bases at J, with 10 bases in the middle. The CDR3 sequence is 12 residues long. Looked up from germline, CDR1 is SNHLY and CDR2 is FYNNEI.

In the case of this clonotype: A single base separates this from a much larger clone, so it may be a read error. This rearrangement joins TRBV6-5 to TRBJ2-1; D is perhaps TRBD1 (5 bases). Germline CDR1 and CDR2: MNHEY and SVGAGI. The CDR3 extends over 13 amino acids. Trimming removed 5 bases from V and 10 bases from J, with 15 bases in between. The CDR3 nucleotides are TGTGCCAGCAGTCGACAGCCCCTTTACGAGCAGTTCTTC. Amino acids: CASSRQPLYEQFF.

The rearrangement joins TRBV11-2 to TRBJ2-1, with 12 bases that match TRBD2. Germline V gene data show CDR1 as SGHAT and CDR2 as FQNNGV. The CDR3 is 17 residues long. V dropped 5 bases and J dropped 5; count of bases not matched to a gene: 10. This CDR3 reads CASSLAGGRTFNNEQFF. CDR3 sequence (DNA): TGTGCCAGCAGCCTAGCGGGGGGGCGCACCTTTAACAATGAGCAGTTCTTC. Supplemented by reference TRBV11-2 and TRBJ2-1, the full variable domain reads EAGVAQSPRYKIIEKRQSVAFWCNPISGHATLYWYQQILGQGPKLLIQFQNNGVVDDSQLPKDRFSAERLKGVDSTLKIQPAKLEDSAVYLCASSLAGGRTFNNEQFFGPGTRLTVL.

The CDR3 reads CASSEVTVLAGWGRDEQFF. CDR3 bases: TGTGCCAGCAGTGAAGTAACCGTCCTAGCGGGGTGGGGGAGGGATGAGCAGTTCTTC. V is TRBV6-1 and J is TRBJ2-1; 9 nucleotides line up with TRBD2. V dropped 1 base and J dropped 8; count of bases not matched to a gene: 18. The germline gives CDR1 MNHNS, CDR2 SASEGT. The CDR3 runs to 19 residues.